Sequencing of this T cell receptor (beta chain) was carried out in a study of cytomegalovirus exposure and HLA in healthy donors. Study summary: It was reported in a later analysis that the same platform had been used for the 120 or so validation repertoires as for the roughly 710 first-cohort repertoires.

The data were produced by immunoSEQ multiplex PCR, yet TCRdb's version contains in-frame clones alone and is incomplete. The profile covers fewer than 130,000 clones, with more than 70% appearing a single time and about 2% taken by the ten largest. Whole-study findings and limits: The study listed 164 cytomegalovirus-associated TCR beta chains. In vitro work confirmed that a few CMV-associated chains recognize CMV antigens.

Concerning this clone: Its cognate antigen is unknown.

Sequenced: PBMCs. The TCR sequence derives from a woman under 30 in good health and CMV-seronegative.

This CDR3 reads CASSIGSSGEQYF. In DNA, the CDR3 is TGTGCCAGTAGTATTGGTTCATCGGGGGAGCAGTACTTC. The genes are TRBV19 and TRBJ2-7; a possible D gene is TRBD2 (5 bases). From germline, CDR1 is LNHDA and CDR2 SQIVND (reference sequence). The V gene lost 3 bases and the J gene lost 7 bases, with 13 bases spanning the gap. The CDR3 totals 13 residues.